This T cell receptor (beta chain) was observed in a study of T cell responses to AZD1222 COVID-19 vaccine. Study findings and constraints: Among those given AZD1222, only 6 or 7 were seropositive at baseline.

With regard to this clone: Its target is unknown.

Assay used: immunoSEQ multiplex PCR; TCRdb lists only in-frame clones, some missing. The data contain around 150,000 clones, roughly 90% of them seen just once; the ten biggest clones take up about 4.3%. The CDR3 is 13 amino acids. Germline-derived CDR1 and CDR2 are LNHDA and SQIVND (reference sequence). Trimming took 6 bases from V and 0 from J, leaving 8 bases between them. This TCR derives from an adult who received the AZD1222 COVID-19 vaccine. The sample here was peripheral blood, taken 28 days after the second AZD1222 dose. The chain has TRBV19 and TRBJ1-1; D gene ambiguous. This CDR3 is CASSTLMNTEAFF. The DNA for the CDR3 is TGTGCCAGTAGCACACTCATGAACACTGAAGCTTTCTTT.